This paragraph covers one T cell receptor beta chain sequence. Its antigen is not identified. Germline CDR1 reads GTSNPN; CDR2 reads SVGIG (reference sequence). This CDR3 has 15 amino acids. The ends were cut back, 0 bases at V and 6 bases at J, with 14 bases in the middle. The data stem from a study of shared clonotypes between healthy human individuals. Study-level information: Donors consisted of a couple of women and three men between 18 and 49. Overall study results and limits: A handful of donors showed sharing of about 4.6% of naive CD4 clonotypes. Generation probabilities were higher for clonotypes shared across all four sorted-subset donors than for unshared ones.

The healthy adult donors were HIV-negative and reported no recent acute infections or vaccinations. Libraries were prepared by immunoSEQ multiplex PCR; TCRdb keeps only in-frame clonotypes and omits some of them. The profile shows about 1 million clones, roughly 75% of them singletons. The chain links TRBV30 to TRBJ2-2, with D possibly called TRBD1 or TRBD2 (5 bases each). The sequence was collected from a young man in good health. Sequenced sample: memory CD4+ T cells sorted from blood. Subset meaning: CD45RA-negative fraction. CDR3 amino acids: CAWSVNLGRAGELFF. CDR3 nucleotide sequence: TGTGCCTGGAGTGTAAATCTGGGGCGGGCCGGGGAGCTGTTTTTT.